Presented here are 28 T cell receptor beta chains from one specimen sequenced in a study of shared clonotypes between healthy human individuals. Libraries were prepared by immunoSEQ multiplex PCR; TCRdb keeps only in-frame clonotypes and omits some of them. Here the sample spans around 940,000 clones, less than 85% being singletons. The sample taken for sequencing was memory CD4+ T cells sorted from blood. The subset is: CD45RA-negative fraction. The receptors were sampled from a man aged 18-30 years in good health.

In regard to this clone: A much larger clone differs by one base, so this may be a read error. The V call is TRBV5-6, the J call TRBJ1-2; 7 bases fit TRBD1. There are 12 residues in the CDR3. The V segment lost 4 bases and the J segment 6 bases; nucleotides outside the gene matches: 3. CDR1 is SGHDT and CDR2 is YYEEEE in the germline V gene. This chain's CDR3 is CASSPTGNGYTF. For the CDR3, the DNA is TGTGCCAGCAGCCCGACAGGGAATGGCTACACCTTC. The full variable domain, completed using reference TRBV5-6 and TRBJ1-2, is DAGVTQSPTHLIKTRGQQVTLRCSPKSGHDTVSWYQQALGQGPQFIFQYYEEEERQRGNFPDRFSGHQFPNYSSELNVNALLLGDSALYLCASSPTGNGYTFGSGTRLTVV.

This clone came up once. The CDR3 here is CASAVLDYEQYF. The DNA for the CDR3 is TGTGCCAGCGCGGTCCTAGATTACGAGCAGTACTTC. V and J are TRBV6-6 and TRBJ2-7; D gene ambiguous. The germline V gene has CDR1 MNHNY and CDR2 SVGAGI (reference sequence). Trimming cost V 8 bases and J 4 bases, with 12 bases left between them. This CDR3 has 12 residues.

The rearrangement joins TRBV27 to TRBJ2-1; no definite D call. Germline V gene data show CDR1 as MNHEY and CDR2 as SMNVEV (reference sequence). Trimming stripped 11 bases from V and 2 bases from J, with 16 bases between. This CDR3 has 14 amino acids. The CDR3 is CAPPDISTYNEQFF. DNA for the CDR3: TGTGCCCCACCTGACATTTCTACCTACAATGAGCAGTTCTTC.

This chain uses TRBV7-2 with TRBJ2-2; no reliable D call. CDR1 and CDR2 from the germline V gene are SGHTA and FQGNSA. V was pared by 5 bases and J by 4 bases, with 11 bases between. This CDR3 region has 14 residues. The CDR3 sequence: CASSQGNPTGELFF. For the CDR3, the DNA is TGTGCCAGCAGCCAAGGGAACCCCACCGGGGAGCTGTTTTTT.

The chain is built from TRBV29-1 and TRBJ2-3, with no clear D. Germline lookup yields CDR1 SQVTM and CDR2 ANQGSEA. There are 14 residues in the CDR3. Trimming stripped 2 bases from V and 1 base from J, with 10 bases between. DNA of the CDR3: TGCAGCGTTGAAACGGTCGGAGGCACAGATACGCAGTATTTT. Translating gives CSVETVGGTDTQYF.

This clone was observed once. The chain recombines TRBV27 with TRBJ2-7; 10 bases line up with TRBD2. J lost 0 bases, V lost 5 bases, and 4 bases had no gene match. This CDR3 has 15 residues. CDR1 and CDR2 (germline): MNHEY, SMNVEV (reference sequence). The CDR3 protein is CASSTSGASSYEQYF. CDR3 bases: TGTGCCAGCAGTACTAGCGGGGCGAGCTCCTACGAGCAGTACTTC.

Written as DNA, the CDR3 is TGTGCCAGTAGTCCCCCCGGGACCCTCGCGGGCTACACCTTC. Amino acid sequence: CASSPPGTLAGYTF. V usage is TRBV19 and J usage is TRBJ1-2, with a possible D match to TRBD1 (5 bases). Trimming took off 5 bases at V and 8 bases at J, with 18 bases between the two ends. Looked up from germline, CDR1 is LNHDA and CDR2 is SQIVND (reference sequence). The CDR3 is 14 amino acids.

The chain has TRBV18 and TRBJ2-7; D is unresolved. V lost 8 bases and J 0 bases, leaving 8 bases between the germline ends. Germline assignment: CDR1 KGHSH and CDR2 LQKENI. CDR3 length: 12 residues. The DNA for the CDR3 is TGTGCCAGCGGTAACACCTCCTACGAGCAGTACTTC. Translated: CASGNTSYEQYF.

J is TRBJ2-5 and V is TRBV6-5, with 10 positions matching TRBD2. The CDR3 has 15 residues. Germline values: CDR1 MNHEY, CDR2 SVGAGI. V lost 4 bases to trimming and J lost 5 bases; unmatched junction nucleotides: 7. The CDR3 region has the DNA TGTGCCAGCAGTTCTAAACTAGCGGGGTGGGAGACCCAGTACTTC. Its protein product is CASSSKLAGWETQYF.

The rearrangement links TRBV5-6 to TRBJ2-5; TRBD1 agrees at 9 bases. CDR3 size: 16 residues. Trimming cost V 2 bases and J 5 bases; bases outside gene matches: 10. Germline CDR1 and CDR2: SGHDT and YYEEEE. The CDR3 region is CASSLRPTGGRETQYF. The CDR3 DNA sequence: TGTGCCAGCAGCTTACGACCGACAGGGGGGAGGGAGACCCAGTACTTC.

The V call is TRBV27, the J call TRBJ2-7; 9 bases line up with TRBD1. V was pared by 4 bases and J by 3 bases, with 10 bases of the junction left unmatched. Germline V gene sequence: CDR1 MNHEY, CDR2 SMNVEV (reference sequence). The CDR3 runs 16 residues. As DNA, the CDR3 is TGTGCCAGCAGTTCCCTCGGACAGGGGCGTATCTACGAGCAGTACTTC. Its protein product is CASSSLGQGRIYEQYF.

The chain recombines TRBV5-1 with TRBJ1-2, with 9 bases that match TRBD1. This CDR3 spans 15 amino acids. The trim removed 4 bases at V and 4 bases at J, leaving 8 bases unmatched. Germline CDR1 SGHRS, CDR2 YFSETQ. In nucleotides, the CDR3 is TGCGCCAGCAGCGGACAGGGGACATTGTCCTATGGCTACACCTTC. This encodes CASSGQGTLSYGYTF.

The chain employs TRBV18 and TRBJ2-2, with D possibly TRBD1 on 6 matching bases. The CDR3 totals 17 residues. The V end lost 3 bases, the J end lost 1 base, and 15 bases lay between the germline ends. Germline-derived CDR1 and CDR2 are KGHSH and LQKENI. CDR3 in DNA: TGTGCCAGCTCACCGCCGTTACAGGGAAAGAACACCGGGGAGCTGTTTTTT. As protein: CASSPPLQGKNTGELFF. The whole variable domain, remainder taken from reference TRBV18 and TRBJ2-2, is NAGVMQNPRHLVRRRGQEARLRCSPMKGHSHVYWYRQLPEEGLKFMVYLQKENIIDESGMPKERFSAEFPKEGPSILRIQQVVRGDSAAYFCASSPPLQGKNTGELFFGEGSRLTVL.

The rearrangement uses TRBV6-5 and TRBJ2-1, with 7 bases that match TRBD2. Unmatched junction bases numbered 12, after V lost 7 bases and J lost 6 bases. From germline, CDR1 is MNHEY and CDR2 SVGAGI. CDR3 length: 15 residues. The CDR3 reads CASTQGGTGSNEQFF. The CDR3 bases are TGTGCCAGCACCCAGGGAGGGACTGGAAGCAATGAGCAGTTCTTC.

The rearrangement uses TRBV27 and TRBJ2-1; no reliable D call. The CDR3 extends over 14 amino acids. Germline V gene sequence: CDR1 MNHEY, CDR2 SMNVEV (reference sequence). The germline V and J ends were trimmed by 6 bases and 1 base, with 10 bases remaining between them. This CDR3 is CASRPGRSYNEQFF. The DNA for the CDR3 is TGTGCCAGCAGGCCCGGCAGGTCCTACAATGAGCAGTTCTTC.

As DNA, the CDR3 is TGTGCCAGCTCACCCCGGGGACAGGGAGCTTTCTTT. This codes for CASSPRGQGAFF. The chain links TRBV18 to TRBJ1-1, with TRBD1 identical over 9 bases. The germline V gene has CDR1 KGHSH and CDR2 LQKENI. CDR3 length equals 12 residues. The junction had 3 bases not matched to a gene; V was cut back by 3 bases and J by 10 bases.

The chain is built from TRBV5-5 and TRBJ2-7; D tentatively reads TRBD1 or TRBD2 (6 bases each). The V gene lost 3 bases and the J gene lost 4 bases, with 20 bases spanning the gap. Germline values: CDR1 SGHKS, CDR2 YYEKEE (reference sequence). The CDR3 consists of 16 residues. The CDR3 coding sequence is TGTGCCAGCAGCTCCGAAATTACGGGGGCAGGTTACGAGCAGTACTTC. This sequence encodes CASSSEITGAGYEQYF.

The CDR3 spells CASSRGQTNSNYGYTF. CDR3 coding DNA: TGTGCCAGCTCACGTGGACAGACTAACAGTAACTATGGCTACACCTTC. The V gene is TRBV18, the J gene TRBJ1-2; tentative D call: TRBD1 (6 bases). The CDR3 loop spans 16 amino acids. V was clipped by 4 bases and J by 1 base, with 16 bases between them. CDR1 and CDR2 from the germline V gene are KGHSH and LQKENI. The full variable domain, rest sourced from reference TRBV18 and TRBJ1-2, is NAGVMQNPRHLVRRRGQEARLRCSPMKGHSHVYWYRQLPEEGLKFMVYLQKENIIDESGMPKERFSAEFPKEGPSILRIQQVVRGDSAAYFCASSRGQTNSNYGYTFGSGTRLTVV.

This clone occurred a few times. V gene TRBV7-9 combines with J gene TRBJ1-6; 9 bases match TRBD1. The germline V gene encodes CDR1 SEHNR and CDR2 FQNEAQ (reference sequence). There are 19 residues in the CDR3. Trimming removed 0 bases from V and 6 bases from J; junction bases left unmatched: 12. DNA of the CDR3: TGTGCCAGCAGCTTAGCGGGGACAGGGTTAACGATTCGTAATTCACCCCTCCACTTT. As protein: CASSLAGTGLTIRNSPLHF.

The chain joins TRBV28 to TRBJ2-5; possible D gene TRBD2, 6 bases. Germline V gene sequence: CDR1 MDHEN, CDR2 SYDVKM. The CDR3 is 16 amino acids. Deletions cut 2 bases from V and 1 base from J, with 14 bases between. CDR3 amino acids: CASSLAGKGIQETQYF. The CDR3 nucleotides are TGTGCCAGCAGTTTAGCGGGGAAAGGTATCCAAGAGACCCAGTACTTC.

This chain connects TRBV4-1 to TRBJ2-5; 7 bases align to TRBD2. Trimming removed 0 bases from V and 3 bases from J; junction bases left unmatched: 4. Germline CDR1 MGHRA, CDR2 YSYEKL. This CDR3 is built from 15 residues. DNA of the CDR3: TGCGCCAGCAGCCAAGATGGGACTATTAAAGAGACCCAGTACTTC. Translation: CASSQDGTIKETQYF.

The chain recombines TRBV9 with TRBJ2-4; 10 nucleotides match TRBD1. Unmatched junction bases numbered 6, after V lost 4 bases and J lost 8 bases. The CDR3 is 14 residues long. Germline V gene lookup returns CDR1 SGDLS and CDR2 YYNGEE. The CDR3 loop is CASSRWTGGDIQYF. DNA of the CDR3: TGTGCCAGCAGCCGTTGGACAGGGGGAGACATTCAGTACTTC.

The chain is built from TRBV7-9 and TRBJ2-7; D is perhaps TRBD2 (6 bases). CDR1 and CDR2 (germline): SEHNR, FQNEAQ (reference sequence). The ends were cut back, 4 bases at V and 6 bases at J, with 19 bases in the middle. This CDR3 contains 15 residues. The CDR3, as DNA: TGTGCCAGCAGCTCAGGGAGGCCCTTAGCGAGCGAGCAGTACTTC. It yields the protein CASSSGRPLASEQYF.

The rearrangement uses TRBV28 and TRBJ1-2; 8 bases are a match to TRBD1. The CDR3 is 19 amino acids. V lost 6 bases and J lost 4; bases outside the gene matches: 22. CDR1 and CDR2 from the germline V gene are MDHEN and SYDVKM. The CDR3 DNA reads as TGTGCCAGCAGCCCGTCTCAGGGGGCAGGGAACTTGCTGGGCTATGGCTACACCTTC. Its protein product is CASSPSQGAGNLLGYGYTF.

The genes are TRBV10-3 and TRBJ2-2; 8 bases are shared with TRBD1. This CDR3 spans 15 amino acids. Germline CDR1 is ENHRY and CDR2 is SYGVKD. V shed 6 bases, J shed 1 base, and the junction held 4 bases outside the gene matches. The DNA for the CDR3 is TGTGCCATCAGGGGCGGACAGGGGAACACCGGGGAGCTGTTTTTT. Translating gives CAIRGGQGNTGELFF.

Comments on this clone: Just one base apart from a much larger clone, this may be a read error. The chain is built from TRBV2 and TRBJ2-6; the D call may be TRBD1 or TRBD2 (7 bases each). Per germline, CDR1 SNHLY and CDR2 FYNNEI. V lost 2 bases and J 3 bases, leaving 14 bases between the germline ends. The CDR3 runs to 17 residues. CDR3: CASSETGRGLGANVLTF. CDR3 bases: TGTGCCAGCAGTGAAACGGGGAGGGGGCTTGGGGCCAACGTCCTGACTTTC.

Details on this clone: Additional DNA sequences in this sample encode the identical CDR3. The rearrangement uses TRBV6-5 and TRBJ1-1, with TRBD1 as a possible D gene (6 bases). V lost 5 bases, J lost 0 bases, and 10 bases lay in between. Germline CDR1 MNHEY, CDR2 SVGAGI. CDR3 length: 14 residues. CDR3 in DNA: TGTGCCAGCAGTAGAGGGGGTTTGAACACTGAAGCTTTCTTT. Residues: CASSRGGLNTEAFF.

The chain carries TRBV14 and TRBJ1-3, with D maybe TRBD1 (6 bases). Trimming took off 4 bases at V and 0 bases at J, with 10 bases between the two ends. This CDR3 has 15 amino acids. Germline lookup yields CDR1 SGHDN and CDR2 FVKESK. The CDR3 DNA reads as TGTGCCAGCAGCCCGGGACAATCCTCTGGAAACACCATATATTTT. Amino acid sequence: CASSPGQSSGNTIYF. Supplemented by reference TRBV14 and TRBJ1-3, the full variable domain reads EAGVTQFPSHSVIEKGQTVTLRCDPISGHDNLYWYRRVMGKEIKFLLHFVKESKQDESGMPNNRFLAERTGGTYSTLKVQPAELEDSGVYFCASSPGQSSGNTIYFGEGSWLTVV.